This T cell receptor (beta chain) was recorded in a study of graft-versus-host responses after intestinal transplantation. Study-wide background: All recipients got anti-thymocyte globulin induction, then tacrolimus and steroids for roughly three years.

On this clone: Antigen specificity is unknown.

Study results and caveats: The recipient marrow held GvH clones, and some of them showed up first in ileum or blood.

Here immunoSEQ multiplex PCR was the method, and the copy in TCRdb shows in-frame clones only, minus some. The data show around 25,000 clones, approximately 87% seen once. This TCR came from a human patient who received an intestinal transplant, so some T cells may come from the graft donor. The specimen comprised PBMCs, sampled approximately 29 days after intestinal transplant.

CDR3: CASSLAARQQETQYF. As DNA, the CDR3 is TGTGCCAGCAGCTTGGCCGCGCGGCAACAAGAGACCCAGTACTTC. The genes are TRBV5-6 and TRBJ2-5; D not resolved. The germline V gene has CDR1 SGHDT and CDR2 YYEEEE. Deletions cut 0 bases from V and 2 bases from J, with 11 bases between. The CDR3 has 15 amino acids.